This T cell receptor (beta chain) originates from a study of T cell changes during pregnancy in multiple sclerosis. Germline V gene data show CDR1 as SGHRS and CDR2 as YFSETQ. This CDR3 is built from 14 residues. V gave up 3 bases and J gave up 1 base, with 10 bases separating them. Sequenced by immunoSEQ multiplex PCR; TCRdb stores in-frame clones only, minus some. Of 100,000 or so clones in the sample, almost 95% were seen once. The V gene is TRBV5-1, the J gene TRBJ1-1, with no clear D. This receptor was obtained from a female donor with multiple sclerosis, enrolled in a pregnancy study. Sequenced here: peripheral blood, sampled before pregnancy. The CDR3 nucleotides are TGCGCCAGCAGCTCCTCTCCGGGGAACACTGAAGCTTTCTTT. It codes for CASSSSPGNTEAFF.